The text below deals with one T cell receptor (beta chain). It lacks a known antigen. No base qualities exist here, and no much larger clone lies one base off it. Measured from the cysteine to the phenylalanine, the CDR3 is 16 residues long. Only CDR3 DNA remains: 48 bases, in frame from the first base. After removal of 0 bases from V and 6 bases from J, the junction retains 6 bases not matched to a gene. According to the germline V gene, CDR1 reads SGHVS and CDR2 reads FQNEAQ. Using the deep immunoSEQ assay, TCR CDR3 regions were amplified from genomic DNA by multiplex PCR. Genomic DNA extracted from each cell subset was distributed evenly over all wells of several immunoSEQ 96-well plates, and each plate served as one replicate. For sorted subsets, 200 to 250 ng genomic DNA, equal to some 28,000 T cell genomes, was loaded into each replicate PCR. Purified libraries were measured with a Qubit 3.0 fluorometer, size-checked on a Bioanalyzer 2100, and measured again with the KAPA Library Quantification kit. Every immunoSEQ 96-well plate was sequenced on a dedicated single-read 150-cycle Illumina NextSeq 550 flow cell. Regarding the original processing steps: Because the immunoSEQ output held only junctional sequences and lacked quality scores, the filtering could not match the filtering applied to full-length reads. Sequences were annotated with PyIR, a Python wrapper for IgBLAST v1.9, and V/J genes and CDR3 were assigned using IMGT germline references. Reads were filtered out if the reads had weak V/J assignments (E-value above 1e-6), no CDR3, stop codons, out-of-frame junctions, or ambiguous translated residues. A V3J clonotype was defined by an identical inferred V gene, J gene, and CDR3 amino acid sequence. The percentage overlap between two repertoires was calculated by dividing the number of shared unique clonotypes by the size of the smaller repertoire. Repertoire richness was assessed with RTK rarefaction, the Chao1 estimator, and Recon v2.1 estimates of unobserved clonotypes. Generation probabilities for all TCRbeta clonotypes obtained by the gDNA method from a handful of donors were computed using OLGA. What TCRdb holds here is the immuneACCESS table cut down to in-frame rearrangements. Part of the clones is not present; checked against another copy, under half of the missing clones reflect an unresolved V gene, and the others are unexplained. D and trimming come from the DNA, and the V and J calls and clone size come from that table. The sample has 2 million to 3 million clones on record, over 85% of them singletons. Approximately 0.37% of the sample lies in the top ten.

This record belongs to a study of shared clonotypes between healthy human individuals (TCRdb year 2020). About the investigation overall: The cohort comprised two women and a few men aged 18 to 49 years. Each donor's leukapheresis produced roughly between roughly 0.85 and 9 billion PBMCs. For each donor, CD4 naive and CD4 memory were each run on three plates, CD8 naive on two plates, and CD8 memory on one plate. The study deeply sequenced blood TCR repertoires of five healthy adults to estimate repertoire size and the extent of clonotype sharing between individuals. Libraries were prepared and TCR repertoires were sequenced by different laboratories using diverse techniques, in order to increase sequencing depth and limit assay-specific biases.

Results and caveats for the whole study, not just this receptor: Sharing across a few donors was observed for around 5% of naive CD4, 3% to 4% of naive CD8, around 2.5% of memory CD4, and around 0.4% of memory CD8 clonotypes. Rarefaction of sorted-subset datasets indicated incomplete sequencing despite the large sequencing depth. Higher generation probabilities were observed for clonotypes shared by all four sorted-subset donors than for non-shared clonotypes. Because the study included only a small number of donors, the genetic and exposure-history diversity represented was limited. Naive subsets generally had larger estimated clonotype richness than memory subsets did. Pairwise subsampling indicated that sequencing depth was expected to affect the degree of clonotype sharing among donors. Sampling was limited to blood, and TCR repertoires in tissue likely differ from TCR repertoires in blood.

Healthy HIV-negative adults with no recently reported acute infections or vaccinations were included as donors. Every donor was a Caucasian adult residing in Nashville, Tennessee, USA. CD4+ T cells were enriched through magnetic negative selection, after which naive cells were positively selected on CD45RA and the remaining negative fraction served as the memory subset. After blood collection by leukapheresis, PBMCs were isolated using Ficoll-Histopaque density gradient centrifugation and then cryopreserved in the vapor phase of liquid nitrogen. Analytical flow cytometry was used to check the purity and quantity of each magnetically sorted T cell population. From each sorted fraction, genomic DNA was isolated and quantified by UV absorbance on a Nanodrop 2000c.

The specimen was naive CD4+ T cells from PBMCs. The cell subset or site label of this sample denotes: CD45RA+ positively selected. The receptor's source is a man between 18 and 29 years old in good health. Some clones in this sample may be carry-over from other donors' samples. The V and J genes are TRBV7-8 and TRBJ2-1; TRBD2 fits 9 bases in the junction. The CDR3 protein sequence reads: CASSLAGREGLNEQFF. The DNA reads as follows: TGTGCCAGCAGCTTAGCGGGGCGGGAGGGCCTCAATGAGCAGTTCTTC.